These 13 T cell receptor beta chains were sequenced from one sample in a study of T cell repertoires in cytomegalovirus infection (dated by TCRdb to about 2019). Instrument used: Illumina HiSeq 1500. TCRdb ran its own pipeline on the public reads, namely fastp trimming at Q25 and MiXCR clone calling, and kept in-frame beta chains. Rows matching on CDR3 protein sequence are summarized as one entry with the most common DNA and genes. The sample table shows more than 150,000 distinct CDR3 sequences, and 17% are seen once. The biggest ten clones account for 18% of the sample. Sequencing was carried out using CD8+ T cells from PBMCs. Receptors were obtained from a human donor in good health (CMV status not recorded). Some clones in this sample may be carry-over from other donors' samples.

The chain employs TRBV6-5 and TRBJ2-3; perhaps TRBD1 as D (5 bases). Germline loops: CDR1 MNHEY, CDR2 SVGAGI. V lost 0 bases to trimming and J lost 7 bases, with 11 bases between them. This CDR3 is 14 amino acids long. The CDR3 coding sequence is TGTGCCAGCAGTTACTCCCAGGGCTCGAATACGCAGTATTTT. It translates to CASSYSQGSNTQYF.

Of note for this clonotype: It may be a read error: a sequence one base away is much more abundant. CDR3 DNA: TGTGCCAGCAGCCAGGGACTAGCGGTCTACAATGAGCAGTTCTTC. Its translation: CASSQGLAVYNEQFF. The V call is TRBV7-6, the J call TRBJ2-1, with 11 positions matching TRBD2. CDR1 and CDR2 from the germline V gene are SGHVS and FNYEAQ. With 5 bases clipped from V and 3 bases from J, the junction kept 3 bases outside the gene matches. The CDR3 contains 15 residues. The variable domain in full, completed from reference TRBV7-6 and TRBJ2-1, reads GAGVSQSPRYKVTKRGQDVALRCDPISGHVSLYWYRQALGQGPEFLTYFNYEAQQDKSGLPNDRFSAERPEGSISTLTIQRTEQRDSAMYRCASSQGLAVYNEQFFGPGTRLTVL.

The chain couples TRBV12-3 or TRBV12-4 to TRBJ2-7; D unresolved. Between the trimmed V and J ends, which lost 3 bases and 3 bases, there was a span of 9 bases. The CDR3 is made up of 13 amino acids. Here the CDR3 DNA reads TGTGCCAGCAGTTTTACATCGGACTACGAGCAGTACTTC. As protein: CASSFTSDYEQYF.

This clonotype was detected a few times. The chain couples TRBV7-2 to TRBJ2-7; D uncertain. The CDR3 runs 13 residues. V was clipped by 5 bases and J by 0 bases, with 8 bases between them. Germline CDR1 and CDR2: SGHTA and FQGNSA. CDR3 region: CASSPDPSYEQYF. CDR3 coding DNA: TGTGCCAGCAGCCCCGACCCCTCCTACGAGCAGTACTTC.

V and J are TRBV5-6 and TRBJ2-7, with a possible D match to TRBD2 (5 bases). Looked up from germline, CDR1 is SGHDT and CDR2 is YYEEEE. Trimming took off 3 bases at V and 6 bases at J, with 10 bases between the two ends. The CDR3 loop spans 12 amino acids. The CDR3 DNA reads as TGTGCCAGCAGCTCCGGGGTCCGCGAGCAGTACTTC. It codes for CASSSGVREQYF.

The chain combines TRBV12-3 or TRBV12-4 with TRBJ2-2; possibly TRBD1 or TRBD2 for D (5 bases each). This CDR3 is built from 12 residues. The V and J ends lost 8 bases and 6 bases respectively, with 10 bases between them. The CDR3 DNA is TGTGCCAGCGACGGGGCCGCCGGGGAGCTGTTTTTT. Protein product: CASDGAAGELFF.

This clonotype came up a few times. V usage is TRBV7-8 and J usage is TRBJ2-3; D is ambiguous. CDR3 length equals 13 residues. Looked up from germline, CDR1 is SGHVS and CDR2 is FQNEAQ. With 7 bases removed from V and 6 bases from J, the gap between germline ends came to 14 bases. The CDR3, as DNA: TGTGCCAGCATCCCAATGTCCCTGGATACGCAGTATTTT. The encoded protein is CASIPMSLDTQYF.

This clonotype was counted many times. The CDR3 DNA sequence: TGTGCCAGCAGCTTCTGGGTCTCTGGAAACACCATATATTTT. Translating gives CASSFWVSGNTIYF. The chain carries TRBV7-2 and TRBJ1-3; D is unclear. Per the germline V gene, CDR1 is SGHTA and CDR2 is FQGNSA. V dropped 3 bases and J dropped 0 bases, with 6 bases sitting between them. CDR3 length equals 14 residues.

This clonotype has only a few counts. The J gene is TRBJ1-1, the V gene TRBV7-2; D ambiguous. Trimming cost V 5 bases and J 4 bases, with 14 bases left between them. Germline CDR1 SGHTA, CDR2 FQGNSA. CDR3 length: 14 amino acids. The CDR3 bases are TGTGCCAGCAGCCTAGGCGCCGGAAGCACTGAAGCTTTCTTT. Amino acid sequence: CASSLGAGSTEAFF.

V is TRBV9 and J is TRBJ2-1, with TRBD2 as a possible D gene (7 bases). This CDR3 region has 15 residues. V lost 0 bases to trimming and J lost 6 bases, with 13 bases between them. The V gene's germline CDR1 is SGDLS and CDR2 YYNGEE. The CDR3, as DNA: TGTGCCAGCAGCGTAGGGGGGGGGGCCACCAATGAGCAGTTCTTC. Translated, it gives CASSVGGGATNEQFF.

This clonotype was counted a few times. The J gene is TRBJ2-1, the V gene TRBV7-9; D may correspond to TRBD1 or TRBD2 (5 bases each). Germline V gene data show CDR1 as SEHNR and CDR2 as FQNEAQ (reference sequence). The CDR3 spans 15 residues. V was trimmed by 7 bases and J by 8 bases, leaving 21 bases between them. The CDR3: CASTTPGQGRDEQFF. CDR3 sequence (DNA): TGTGCCAGCACTACCCCGGGGCAGGGACGGGATGAGCAGTTCTTC. Full variable domain (missing parts from reference TRBV7-9 and TRBJ2-1): DTGVSQNPRHKITKRGQNVTFRCDPISEHNRLYWYRQTLGQGPEFLTYFQNEAQLEKSRLLSDRFSAERPKGSFSTLEIQRTEQGDSAMYLCASTTPGQGRDEQFFGPGTRLTVL.

The V gene is TRBV7-6, the J gene TRBJ2-7; 14 bases map to TRBD2. CDR1 is SGHVS, CDR2 FNYEAQ, per germline. The CDR3 extends over 15 amino acids. Losses at the gene ends were 3 bases for V and 7 bases for J; bases not matched to a gene: 5. This CDR3 reads CASSLGLAGAGEQYF. CDR3 nucleotides: TGTGCCAGCAGCTTGGGACTAGCGGGAGCAGGGGAGCAGTACTTC.

This chain connects TRBV7-3 to TRBJ2-2; D not certain. Germline CDR1 reads SGHTA; CDR2 reads FQGTGA. The CDR3 extends over 15 amino acids. Trimming took off 3 bases at V and 4 bases at J, with 12 bases between the two ends. The CDR3 DNA reads TGTGCCAGCAGCTTCCAAACCTTCGCCACCGGGGAGCTGTTTTTT. It encodes CASSFQTFATGELFF. The entire variable domain, with the rest obtained from reference TRBV7-3 and TRBJ2-2, is as follows: GAGVSQTPSNKVTEKGKYVELRCDPISGHTALYWYRQSLGQGPEFLIYFQGTGAADDSGLPNDRFFAVRPEGSVSTLKIQRTERGDSAVYLCASSFQTFATGELFFGEGSRLTVL.